This T cell receptor (beta chain) emerged from a study of shared clonotypes between healthy human individuals. The repertoire was sequenced with immunoSEQ multiplex PCR; TCRdb's copy has only in-frame clones and lacks some. The data contain roughly 1,000,000 clones, approximately 80% of them seen just once; the ten biggest clones take up about 0.52%. In the case of this clone: Its antigen is still unknown.

CDR1 is SGHNT and CDR2 is YYREEE in the germline V gene (reference sequence). The CDR3 runs to 16 residues. The germline V and J ends were trimmed by 2 bases and 6 bases, with 20 bases remaining between them. Whole-study results and caveats: Memory subsets had estimated richness that was generally smaller than that of naive subsets. Depth of sequencing was expected to influence donor clonotype sharing.

The specimen sequenced was memory CD4+ T cells from PBMCs. As to subset: CD45RA-negative fraction. This chain uses TRBV5-4 with TRBJ1-2; the D gene is possibly TRBD1 (5 bases). The source is a man aged 18 to 35 in good health. Some clones in this sample may be carry-over from other donors' samples. CDR3 sequence: CASSLWATRQTHGYTF. DNA for the CDR3: TGTGCCAGCAGCTTATGGGCAACCCGACAGACCCATGGCTACACCTTC.